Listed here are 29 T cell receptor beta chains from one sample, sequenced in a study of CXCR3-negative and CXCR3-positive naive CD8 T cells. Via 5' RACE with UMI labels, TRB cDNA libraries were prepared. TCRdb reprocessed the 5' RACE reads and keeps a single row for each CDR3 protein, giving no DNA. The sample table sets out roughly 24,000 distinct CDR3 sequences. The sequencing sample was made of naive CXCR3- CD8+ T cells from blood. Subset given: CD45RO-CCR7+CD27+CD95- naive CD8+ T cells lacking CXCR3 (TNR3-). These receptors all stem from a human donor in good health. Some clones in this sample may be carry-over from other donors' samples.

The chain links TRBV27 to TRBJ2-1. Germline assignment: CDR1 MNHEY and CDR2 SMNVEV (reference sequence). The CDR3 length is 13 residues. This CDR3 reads CASSIWRDNEQFF.

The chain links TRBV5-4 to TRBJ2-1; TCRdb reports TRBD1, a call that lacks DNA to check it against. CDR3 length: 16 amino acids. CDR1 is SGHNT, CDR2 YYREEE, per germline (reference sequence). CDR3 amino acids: CASSLAVGGPRDEQFF.

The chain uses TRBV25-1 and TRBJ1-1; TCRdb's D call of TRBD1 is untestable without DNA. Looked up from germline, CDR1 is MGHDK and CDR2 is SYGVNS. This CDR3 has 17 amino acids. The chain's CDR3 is CASSESATTGGVDEAFF.

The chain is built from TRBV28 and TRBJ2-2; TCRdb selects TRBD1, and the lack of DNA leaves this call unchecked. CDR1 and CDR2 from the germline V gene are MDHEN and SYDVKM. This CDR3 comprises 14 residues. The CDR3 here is CASTQRTGGGELFF.

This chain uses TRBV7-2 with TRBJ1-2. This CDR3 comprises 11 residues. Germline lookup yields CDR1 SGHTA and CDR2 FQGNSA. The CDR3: CASSLDFGYTF.

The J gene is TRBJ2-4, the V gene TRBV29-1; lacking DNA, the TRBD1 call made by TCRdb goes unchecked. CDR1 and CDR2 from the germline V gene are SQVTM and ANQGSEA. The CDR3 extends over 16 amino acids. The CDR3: CSVALGQGVAKNIQYF.

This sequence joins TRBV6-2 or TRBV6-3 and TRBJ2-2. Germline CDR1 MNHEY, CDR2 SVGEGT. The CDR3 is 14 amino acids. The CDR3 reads CASSLVGSTGELFF.

CDR3 protein: CASRPEAENSPLHF. This rearrangement joins TRBV19 to TRBJ1-6. This CDR3 comprises 14 residues. The germline gives CDR1 LNHDA, CDR2 SQIVND (reference sequence). Filled out from reference TRBV19 and TRBJ1-6, the complete variable domain reads DGGITQSPKYLFRKEGQNVTLSCEQNLNHDAMYWYRQDPGQGLRLIYYSQIVNDFQKGDIAEGYSVSREKKESFPLTVTSAQKNPTAFYLCASRPEAENSPLHFGNGTRLTVT.

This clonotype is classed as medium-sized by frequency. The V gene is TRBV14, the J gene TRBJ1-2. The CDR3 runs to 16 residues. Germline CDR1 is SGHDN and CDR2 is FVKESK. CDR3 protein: CASSFSGSGLPYGYTF.

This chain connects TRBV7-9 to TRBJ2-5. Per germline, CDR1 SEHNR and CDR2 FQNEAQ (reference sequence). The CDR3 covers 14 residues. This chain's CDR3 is CASSFWESQETQYF.

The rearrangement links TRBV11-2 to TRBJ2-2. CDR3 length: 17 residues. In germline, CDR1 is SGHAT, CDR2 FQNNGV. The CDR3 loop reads CASSLSLGGFDTGELFF.

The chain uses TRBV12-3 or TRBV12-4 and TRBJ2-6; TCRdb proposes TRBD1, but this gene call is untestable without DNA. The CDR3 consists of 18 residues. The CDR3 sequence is CASTKGQLEYSGANVLTF.

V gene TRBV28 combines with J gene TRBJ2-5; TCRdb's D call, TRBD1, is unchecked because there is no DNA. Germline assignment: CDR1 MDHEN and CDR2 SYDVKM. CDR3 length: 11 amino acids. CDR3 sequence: CASSPGETQYF.

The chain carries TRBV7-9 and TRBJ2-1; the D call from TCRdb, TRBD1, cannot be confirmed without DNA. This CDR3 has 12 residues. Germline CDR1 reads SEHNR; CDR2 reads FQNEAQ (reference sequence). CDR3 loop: CATGGGPNEQFF.

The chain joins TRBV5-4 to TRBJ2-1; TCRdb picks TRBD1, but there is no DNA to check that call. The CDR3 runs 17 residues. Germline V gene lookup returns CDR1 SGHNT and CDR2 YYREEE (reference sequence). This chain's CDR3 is CASSSEPGQGSDNEQFF.

The CDR3 is CASSFWTELQETQYF. The V and J genes are TRBV7-9 and TRBJ2-5. In germline, CDR1 is SEHNR, CDR2 FQNEAQ (reference sequence). The CDR3 consists of 15 residues.

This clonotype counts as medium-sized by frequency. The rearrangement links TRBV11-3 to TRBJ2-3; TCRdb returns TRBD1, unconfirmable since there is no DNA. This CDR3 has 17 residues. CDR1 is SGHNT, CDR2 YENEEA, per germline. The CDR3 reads CASSLEVGRGVKDTQYF. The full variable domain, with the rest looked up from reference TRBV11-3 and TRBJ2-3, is EAGVVQSPRYKIIEKKQPVAFWCNPISGHNTLYWYLQNLGQGPELLIRYENEEAVDDSQLPKDRFSAERLKGVDSTLKIQPAELGDSAVYLCASSLEVGRGVKDTQYFGPGTRLTVL.

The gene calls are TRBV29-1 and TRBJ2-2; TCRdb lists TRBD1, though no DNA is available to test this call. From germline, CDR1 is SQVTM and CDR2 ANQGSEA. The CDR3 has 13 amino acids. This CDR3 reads CSVLGASTGELFF.

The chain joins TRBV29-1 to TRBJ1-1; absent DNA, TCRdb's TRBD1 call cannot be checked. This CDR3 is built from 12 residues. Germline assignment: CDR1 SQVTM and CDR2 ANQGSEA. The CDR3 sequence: CSVPPRGSEAFF.

CDR3 residues: CASSLMDPLGEQFF. The rearrangement joins TRBV7-3 to TRBJ2-1. The CDR3 length is 14 residues. Germline CDR1 reads SGHTA; CDR2 reads FQGTGA.

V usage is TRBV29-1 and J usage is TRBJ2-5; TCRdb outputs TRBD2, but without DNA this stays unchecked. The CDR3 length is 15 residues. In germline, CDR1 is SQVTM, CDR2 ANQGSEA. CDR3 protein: CSVGTSGGFRETQYF. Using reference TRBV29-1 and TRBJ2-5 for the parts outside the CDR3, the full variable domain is SAVISQKPSRDICQRGTSLTIQCQVDSQVTMMFWYRQQPGQSLTLIATANQGSEATYESGFVIDKFPISRPNLTFSTLTVSNMSPEDSSIYLCSVGTSGGFRETQYFGPGTRLLVL.

The CDR3 loop reads CASSEEGITDTQYF. This chain uses TRBV25-1 with TRBJ2-3. The CDR3 sequence is 14 residues long. From germline, CDR1 is MGHDK and CDR2 SYGVNS.

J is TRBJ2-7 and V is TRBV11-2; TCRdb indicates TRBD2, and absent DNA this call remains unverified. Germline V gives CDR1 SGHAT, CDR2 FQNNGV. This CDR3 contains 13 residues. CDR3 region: CASSFRPTYEQYF.

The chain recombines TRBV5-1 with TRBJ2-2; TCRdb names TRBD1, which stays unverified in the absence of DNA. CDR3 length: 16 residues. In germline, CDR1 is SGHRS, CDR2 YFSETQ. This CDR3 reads CASSLGKGRGTGELFF.

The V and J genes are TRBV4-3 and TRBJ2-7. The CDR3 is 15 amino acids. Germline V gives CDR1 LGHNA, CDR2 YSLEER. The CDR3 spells CTSSQESGSWDEQYF.

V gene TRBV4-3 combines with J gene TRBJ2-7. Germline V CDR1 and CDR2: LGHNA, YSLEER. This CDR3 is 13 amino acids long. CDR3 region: CASSQDYSYEQYF.

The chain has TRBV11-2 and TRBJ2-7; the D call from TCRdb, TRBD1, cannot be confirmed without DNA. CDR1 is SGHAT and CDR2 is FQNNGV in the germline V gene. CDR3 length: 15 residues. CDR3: CASSEIPRRIYEQYF. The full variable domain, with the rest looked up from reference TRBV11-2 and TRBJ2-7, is EAGVAQSPRYKIIEKRQSVAFWCNPISGHATLYWYQQILGQGPKLLIQFQNNGVVDDSQLPKDRFSAERLKGVDSTLKIQPAKLEDSAVYLCASSEIPRRIYEQYFGPGTRLTVT.

CDR3 sequence: CASSLGDNEQFF. The chain employs TRBV7-6 and TRBJ2-1. The CDR3 length is 12 residues. Germline V gene sequence: CDR1 SGHVS, CDR2 FNYEAQ.

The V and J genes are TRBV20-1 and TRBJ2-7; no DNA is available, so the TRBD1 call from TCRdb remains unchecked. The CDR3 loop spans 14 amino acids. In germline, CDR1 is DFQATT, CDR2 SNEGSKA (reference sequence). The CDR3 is CSAASGTGEISRYF.